What follows are 8 T cell receptor beta chains derived from one specimen sequenced in a study of beta chain features in type 1 diabetes (dated by TCRdb to 2016 to 2019). Library preparation employed the immunoSEQ multiplex PCR assay. The entire amount of isolated RNA was reverse transcribed using the High Capacity cDNA Reverse Transcription Kit, so the sequenced TCRB transcripts were expressed ones. TCRdb re-hosts the immuneACCESS table, in-frame sequences only. Its copies lack some clones; in the studies checked, an unresolved V gene accounts for under half of them, and the cause for the rest is not known. Present in this sample are 400,000 to 500,000 clones, approximately 15% of which were seen just once. Roughly 0.035% of the sample rests with the top ten. Sample: naive CD4+ T cells from blood. Explained via the paper, the cell subset or site label denotes: true naive CD4+ T cells. These receptors came from a man aged 25 to 40 in good health.

This rearrangement joins TRBV29-1 to TRBJ2-1, with D perhaps assigned TRBD1 or TRBD2 (5 bases each). The V end lost 2 bases, the J end lost 9 bases, and 11 bases lay between the germline ends. Germline assignment: CDR1 SQVTM and CDR2 ANQGSEA. The CDR3 runs to 12 residues. The CDR3: CSVEWLGTEQFF. In DNA, the CDR3 is TGCAGCGTTGAATGGTTGGGGACTGAGCAGTTCTTC.

The J gene is TRBJ2-7, the V gene TRBV5-1; D unclear. Germline V gene lookup returns CDR1 SGHRS and CDR2 YFSETQ. The CDR3 consists of 14 residues. V was shortened by 0 bases and J by 0 bases, with 7 bases between the two germline ends. DNA for the CDR3: TGCGCCAGCAGCTTGGAGACATCCTCCTACGAGCAGTACTTC. Translated, it gives CASSLETSSYEQYF. The entire variable domain, with the rest obtained from reference TRBV5-1 and TRBJ2-7, is as follows: KAGVTQTPRYLIKTRGQQVTLSCSPISGHRSVSWYQQTPGQGLQFLFEYFSETQRNKGNFPGRFSGRQFSNSRSEMNVSTLELGDSALYLCASSLETSSYEQYFGPGTRLTVT.

The chain recombines TRBV27 with TRBJ2-7, with a weak D call TRBD2 (5 bases). The CDR3 length is 16 residues. Germline V gene lookup returns CDR1 MNHEY and CDR2 SMNVEV (reference sequence). The V gene lost 2 bases and the J gene lost 4 bases, with 18 bases spanning the gap. The CDR3 is CASSLKPPTRGYEQYF. CDR3 DNA sequence: TGTGCCAGCAGTTTAAAACCCCCCACCCGCGGGTACGAGCAGTACTTC.

The chain carries TRBV6-6 and TRBJ2-4; D call uncertain. The V gene lost 2 bases and the J gene lost 11 bases, with 7 bases spanning the gap. CDR1 MNHNY and CDR2 SVGAGI come from the germline V gene (reference sequence). This CDR3 is 11 amino acids long. CDR3 sequence (DNA): TGTGCCAGCAGTTACCCAGGACTTCAGTACTTC. It is translated as CASSYPGLQYF.

The V gene is TRBV6-5, the J gene TRBJ2-3; TRBD2 matches 9 bases. The length of the CDR3 is 13 residues. V lost 10 bases, J lost 1 base, and 3 bases stayed unmatched. In germline, CDR1 is MNHEY, CDR2 SVGAGI. CDR3 in DNA: TGTGCCATTCGGACTAGCGGCACAGATACGCAGTATTTT. Its translation is CAIRTSGTDTQYF.

There are a few counts of this clone. V and J are TRBV25-1 and TRBJ2-3, with D perhaps matching TRBD2 (5 bases). V was clipped by 7 bases and J by 3 bases, with 20 bases between them. There are 16 residues in the CDR3. CDR1 and CDR2 from the germline V gene are MGHDK and SYGVNS. DNA of the CDR3: TGTGCCAGCACCGAAATGTCGGGTGGGAGAACAGATACGCAGTATTTT. This encodes CASTEMSGGRTDTQYF.

This clone was seen only a few times. The gene calls are TRBV10-3 and TRBJ1-2; D remains ambiguous. V was shortened by 3 bases and J by 2 bases, with 7 bases between the two germline ends. Germline V CDR1 and CDR2: ENHRY, SYGVKD. CDR3 size: 13 residues. CDR3 nucleotides: TGTGCCATCAGTGACACGGGGAACTATGGCTACACCTTC. Encoded protein: CAISDTGNYGYTF.

The chain links TRBV30 to TRBJ1-2; D not resolved. The germline V gene has CDR1 GTSNPN and CDR2 SVGIG (reference sequence). This CDR3 comprises 14 residues. Trimming removed 4 bases at V and 1 base at J, with 13 bases between. The CDR3 DNA reads TGTGCCTGGAAAGGGCCAGAGATTAACTATGGCTACACCTTC. It encodes CAWKGPEINYGYTF. Filled out from reference TRBV30 and TRBJ1-2, the complete variable domain reads SQTIHQWPATLVQPVGSPLSLECTVEGTSNPNLYWYRQAAGRGLQLLFYSVGIGQISSEVPQNLSASRPQDRQFILSSKKLLLSDSGFYLCAWKGPEINYGYTFGSGTRLTVV.